This TCR beta chain was found in a study of shared clonotypes between healthy human individuals. Assay runs were performed at deep level. Each subset's genomic DNA was split evenly across several immunoSEQ plates. Per the original data handling: From ImmunoSEQ came sequences covering only the junction and carrying no quality scores, so filtering differed. The assay was immunoSEQ multiplex PCR, and TCRdb's table has in-frame clones only and misses some. The V and J calls and the clone size are those of that table, but D and trimming were determined from the DNA. Here the sample spans about half a million clones, approximately 79% being singletons. Donors, without exception, were Caucasian adults residing in Nashville, Tennessee. Germline V gene lookup returns CDR1 MDHEN and CDR2 SYDVKM. V lost 4 bases to trimming and J lost 3 bases, with 15 bases between them. This CDR3 is built from 15 residues.

The sequencing sample was made of PBMCs. The TCR originated in a middle-aged woman in good health. Some clones in this sample may be carry-over from other donors' samples. The rearrangement joins TRBV28 to TRBJ1-2; D ambiguous. CDR3 residues: CASSSPRWRDYGYTF. The CDR3 region has the DNA TGTGCCAGCAGTTCCCCCCGCTGGAGGGACTATGGCTACACCTTC.